This TCR beta chain derives from a study of CD8 T cells in Susac syndrome. Study context: Treatment at blood withdrawal was none, corticosteroids, or intravenous immunoglobulin alone in Susac syndrome patients.

RNA totalling roughly 0.45 to 1 ug underwent reverse transcription with random hexamers. TCRdb re-analysed the immunoSEQ multiplex PCR reads in MiXCR, keeping a single row per CDR3 protein. This sample has about 180,000 distinct CDR3 sequences, with roughly 94% found just once. TEMRA cells underwent FACS enrichment and CD8+ and CD4+ T cells underwent negative isolation. Trimming took 5 bases from V and 7 from J; bases not matched to a gene: 13. Germline loops: CDR1 KGHSH, CDR2 LQKENI. CDR3 length equals 15 residues. Study conclusions and caveats: Repertoires of Susac syndrome CD4+ T cells lacked clonal expansion. In its TCR sequencing and HLA analysis, the study acknowledged that the number of individuals was relatively small.

As regards this clonotype: The antigen is not known.

The sequence was obtained from a human donor with Susac syndrome. Sequences were obtained from CD4+ T cells from PBMCs. V gene TRBV18 combines with J gene TRBJ2-7; the match to TRBD1 covers 8 bases. The CDR3, as DNA: TGTGCCAGCTCATCGAGACAGGGGATTTCGGGAGAGCAGTACTTC. Its translation: CASSSRQGISGEQYF.